The 20 T cell receptor beta chains listed next were all sequenced from one sample in a study of CD8+CD57+ T cells in acquired aplastic anemia. TCR beta VDJ and CDR3 profiles were obtained from a genomic DNA template. TCRdb re-derived calls from the reads in MiXCR, one entry per CDR3 protein. The sample lists fewer than 200,000 distinct CDR3 sequences; under 50% were seen once. By flow cytometry, patients selected for sequencing had shown an expansion of CD8+CD57+ cells. Sample: sorted CD4+, CD8+, or CD8+CD57+ T cells (not recorded which) from PBMCs. These receptors were obtained from a human donor with aplastic anemia.

This clonotype was found many times. The chain uses TRBV10-3 and TRBJ2-7; unclear D gene. Trimming stripped 3 bases from V and 6 bases from J, with 12 bases between. CDR1 ENHRY and CDR2 SYGVKD come from the germline V gene. The CDR3 consists of 13 residues. The CDR3 region has the DNA TGTGCCATCAGTGATTCCACAGCCGGCGAGCAGTACTTC. Amino acid sequence: CAISDSTAGEQYF.

About this clonotype: It is likely a read error, because the conserved phenylalanine at the end of the CDR3 is missing. The V call is TRBV7-3, the J call TRBJ2-2; 10 bases fit TRBD2. CDR3 length: 16 amino acids. Per the germline V gene, CDR1 is SGHTA and CDR2 is FQGTGA. J lost 4 bases, V lost 5 bases, and 7 bases had no gene match. This chain's CDR3 is CASSPSGGAATGELFS. The DNA for the CDR3 is TGTGCCAGCAGCCCAAGCGGGGGGGCCGCCACCGGGGAGCTGTTTTCT.

V usage is TRBV15 and J usage is TRBJ2-3; 7 positions agree with TRBD2. V shed 8 bases, J shed 1 base, and the junction held 6 bases outside the gene matches. This CDR3 comprises 14 residues. CDR1 and CDR2 from the germline V gene are LNHNV and YYDKDF (reference sequence). The DNA of the CDR3 is TGTGCCACCGGCGGGAGAGGCGGCACAGATACGCAGTATTTT. Translation: CATGGRGGTDTQYF.

The CDR3: CASSSVGPMNTEAFF. DNA of the CDR3: TGTGCCAGCAGCTCCGTTGGACCTATGAACACTGAAGCTTTCTTT. The V and J genes are TRBV5-6 and TRBJ1-1; D gene uncertain. Germline V gene lookup returns CDR1 SGHDT and CDR2 YYEEEE. Trimming left V 3 bases short and J 0 bases short, with 12 bases between. This CDR3 contains 15 residues.

The V call is TRBV7-9, the J call TRBJ1-1; a possible D gene is TRBD1 (5 bases). Deletions cut 10 bases from V and 7 bases from J, with 13 bases between. The CDR3 length is 11 residues. Germline V gene sequence: CDR1 SEHNR, CDR2 FQNEAQ (reference sequence). The CDR3 DNA follows: TGTGCCACCTTCTGGGGCGGTGAAGCTTTCTTT. Its translation is CATFWGGEAFF.

The chain uses TRBV2 and TRBJ1-5; no definite D call. V was cut by 1 base and J by 3 bases, with 10 bases left in between. The germline gives CDR1 SNHLY, CDR2 FYNNEI. CDR3 length: 15 residues. The CDR3 region has the DNA TGTGCCAGCAGTGAAGAGGCAGGCTACAATCAGCCCCAGCATTTT. Translating gives CASSEEAGYNQPQHF.

The CDR3: CASTSDRELYEQYF. The CDR3 DNA sequence: TGTGCCAGCACCTCCGACAGGGAACTCTACGAGCAGTACTTC. The chain is built from TRBV2 and TRBJ2-7; the match to TRBD1 covers 7 bases. V shed 7 bases, J shed 3 bases, and the junction held 9 bases outside the gene matches. The CDR3 covers 14 residues. CDR1 and CDR2 (germline): SNHLY, FYNNEI.

There are many counts of this clonotype. This rearrangement joins TRBV11-2 to TRBJ2-5, with 7 bases that match TRBD1. J gave up 2 bases and V 5 bases, and 8 bases lay outside the gene matches. CDR1 and CDR2 (germline): SGHAT, FQNNGV. The CDR3 has 15 residues. The CDR3 is CASSVPTGKQETQYF. As DNA, the CDR3 is TGTGCCAGCAGCGTCCCGACAGGGAAACAAGAGACCCAGTACTTC.

The genes are TRBV15 and TRBJ2-3, with 10 bases lining up with TRBD2. Trimming removed 5 bases from V and 2 bases from J; junction bases left unmatched: 4. Germline CDR1 and CDR2: LNHNV and YYDKDF (reference sequence). This CDR3 has 15 amino acids. DNA of the CDR3: TGTGCCACCAGCGGGGGGACTAGCGACACAGATACGCAGTATTTT. Amino acids: CATSGGTSDTDTQYF.

A remark on this clonotype: Possible read error: a much larger clone is one base away. The chain links TRBV5-4 to TRBJ2-7; tentatively, D is TRBD1 or TRBD2 (6 bases each). Germline CDR1 reads SGHNT; CDR2 reads YYREEE (reference sequence). The CDR3 has 15 amino acids. The CDR3 bases are TGTGCCAGCAGTTTTCGAAACGCCCCCGGGGGCGAGCAGCACTTC. Protein: CASSFRNAPGGEQHF.

The chain couples TRBV15 to TRBJ2-2; 7 bases fit TRBD1. There are 14 residues in the CDR3. Per germline, CDR1 LNHNV and CDR2 YYDKDF (reference sequence). The J segment lost 4 bases and the V segment lost 8 bases, leaving 7 bases of the junction unmatched. Written as DNA, the CDR3 is TGTGCCACCCGTTCGTGGGACAGCACCGGGGAGCTGTTTTTT. Its protein product is CATRSWDSTGELFF.

This clonotype has just one count. Sequence at one end of the junction differs from germline and may be a read error. The V gene is TRBV9, the J gene TRBJ1-5; D not resolved. CDR1 SGDLS and CDR2 YYNGEE come from the germline V gene. CDR3 length equals 18 residues. CDR3 nucleotide sequence: TGTGCCAGCGTCCAGAAAGGGATGAGAGGGTATAGCAATCGGCCCCAGCATTTT. Its translation: CASVQKGMRGYSNRPQHF.

The table lists this clonotype with many counts. The chain joins TRBV6-1 to TRBJ2-3; D unresolved. The CDR3 consists of 12 residues. Germline CDR1 and CDR2: MNHNS and SASEGT. Trimming stripped 6 bases from V and 4 bases from J, with 8 bases between. The DNA of the CDR3 is TGTGCCAGCAGGGGATTCCCAGATACGCAGTATTTT. Its protein product is CASRGFPDTQYF.

A word on this clonotype: Since no conserved phenylalanine or tryptophan closes the CDR3, a read error is the likely cause. The J gene is TRBJ2-7, the V gene TRBV7-9; D could derive from TRBD1 or TRBD2 (5 bases each). There are 14 residues in the CDR3. CDR1 and CDR2 (germline): SEHNR, FQNEAQ (reference sequence). The ends were cut back, 0 bases at V and 3 bases at J, with 9 bases in the middle. CDR3 DNA: TGTGCCAGCAGCTTAGCGGGACGGGTCTACGAGCAGTACTCC. This encodes CASSLAGRVYEQYS.

There are many counts of this clonotype. At one boundary the junction diverges from the germline segment, which might be a read error. The V call is TRBV5-1, the J call TRBJ2-1, with 11 bases fitting TRBD2. The CDR3 runs to 13 residues. Per the germline V gene, CDR1 is SGHRS and CDR2 is YFSETQ. DNA of the CDR3: TGCGCCAGCAGACCTTCTACTAGCGGGGGTGAGGTCTTC. Protein: CASRPSTSGGEVF.

V gene TRBV7-8 combines with J gene TRBJ2-7, with D possibly TRBD1 on 6 matching bases. V was pared by 2 bases and J by 7 bases, with 15 bases between. Germline V lookup: CDR1 SGHVS, CDR2 FQNEAQ. The CDR3 runs 14 residues. The CDR3 coding sequence is TGTGCCAGCAGCTTACCAGGGACAACTGAAGAGCAGTACTTC. This gives the protein CASSLPGTTEEQYF.

V gene TRBV15 combines with J gene TRBJ1-1; D gene ambiguous. Germline CDR1 reads LNHNV; CDR2 reads YYDKDF (reference sequence). V dropped 0 bases and J dropped 6 bases, with 8 bases sitting between them. The CDR3 totals 13 residues. CDR3: CATSREAFAEAFF. The CDR3 DNA follows: TGTGCCACCAGCAGAGAGGCCTTCGCTGAAGCTTTCTTT.

The CDR3 sequence is CASSEGDRRAYEQYF. The CDR3 DNA reads TGTGCCAGCAGTGAAGGGGACAGGAGGGCCTACGAGCAGTACTTC. The chain uses TRBV2 and TRBJ2-7, with 8 positions matching TRBD1. The CDR3 is 15 amino acids. The junction had 4 bases not matched to a gene; V was cut back by 1 base and J by 2 bases. Germline V CDR1 and CDR2: SNHLY, FYNNEI.

This clonotype was seen at least ten times. The chain has TRBV5-1 and TRBJ2-5; a possible D gene is TRBD2 (7 bases). The germline V and J ends were trimmed by 6 bases and 4 bases, with 16 bases remaining between them. Germline V lookup: CDR1 SGHRS, CDR2 YFSETQ. The CDR3 has 14 amino acids. CDR3: CASTGGRAGETQYF. The CDR3 DNA follows: TGCGCCAGCACCGGGGGGCGAGCGGGAGAGACCCAGTACTTC.

The rearrangement joins TRBV19 to TRBJ1-5; D ambiguous. Trimming cost V 1 base and J 7 bases, with 11 bases left between them. The CDR3 runs to 14 residues. Germline-derived CDR1 and CDR2 are LNHDA and SQIVND (reference sequence). The CDR3 bases are TGTGCCAGTAGTATAGGTTGGGTTGGGCAGCCCCAGCATTTT. This sequence encodes CASSIGWVGQPQHF.